This TCR beta chain was recorded in a study of prognosis after radiotherapy for stage I lung cancer. Two-round multiplex PCR amplified TCR beta CDR3 from genomic DNA. Gene-specific primers for each TRBV and TRBJ gene drove first-round PCR. There were universal primers used in the second PCR round. TCRdb reanalysed the multiplex PCR reads using MiXCR and keeps one entry per CDR3 protein. The sample shows tens of thousands of distinct CDR3 sequences, approximately 44% of them seen only once. The CDR3 is 14 amino acids. Germline V gene lookup returns CDR1 MNHNS and CDR2 SASEGT. Remarks on this clonotype: At one end, the junction sequence differs from germline, possibly due to a read error.

The rearrangement uses TRBV6-1 and TRBJ2-7, with D possibly being TRBD1 (6 bases). The clonotype was recovered from a donor aged 50 or older with non-small cell lung cancer. The input for sequencing was PBMCs, taken before or after stereotactic body radiation therapy (not recorded which). As DNA, the CDR3 is TGTGCCAGCGGGGAGATAGGGGGTGACCACGATCAGTACTTC. It yields the protein CASGEIGGDHDQYF.